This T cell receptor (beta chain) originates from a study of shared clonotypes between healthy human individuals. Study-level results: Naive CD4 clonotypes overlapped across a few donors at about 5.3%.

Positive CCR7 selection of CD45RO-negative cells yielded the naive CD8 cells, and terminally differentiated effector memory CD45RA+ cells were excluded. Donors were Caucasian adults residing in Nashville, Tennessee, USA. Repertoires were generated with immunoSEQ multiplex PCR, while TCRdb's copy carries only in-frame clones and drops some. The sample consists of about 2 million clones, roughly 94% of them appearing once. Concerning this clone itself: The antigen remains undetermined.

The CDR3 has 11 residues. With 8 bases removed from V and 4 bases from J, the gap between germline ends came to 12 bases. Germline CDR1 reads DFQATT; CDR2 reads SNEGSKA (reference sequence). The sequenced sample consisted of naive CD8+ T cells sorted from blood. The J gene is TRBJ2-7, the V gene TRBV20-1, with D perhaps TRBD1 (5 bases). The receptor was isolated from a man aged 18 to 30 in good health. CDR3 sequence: CSSTDRYEQYF. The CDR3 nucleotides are TGCAGTTCGACAGACAGATACGAGCAGTACTTC.